This is a list of T cell receptor beta chains from one sample in a study of blood T cell repertoires in COVID-19. Generated by immunoSEQ multiplex PCR, the TCRdb table keeps only in-frame clones and is missing some. Of 210,000 or so clones in the sample, about 85% are singletons; the top ten hold about a sixth. Source material: peripheral blood. The receptors come from a woman over 75 with active or convalescent COVID-19. Each CDR3 is given without its conserved first and last residue. Fields, in order: V gene, CDR3 protein.

V: TRBV7-2; CDR3: ASSLRQGRDEQY
V: TRBV6-2/TRBV6-3; CDR3: ASSRQGNTEAF
V: TRBV29-1; CDR3: SVEASGTGELF
V: TRBV7-2; CDR3: ASSQFWGPSTDTQY
V: TRBV3-1/TRBV3-2; CDR3: ASSQVRQGWYGYT
V: TRBV5-1; CDR3: ASSGHKDGYT
V: TRBV27; CDR3: ASSLGRDYGYT
V: TRBV24-1; CDR3: ATSAGGNYEQY
V: TRBV7-2; CDR3: ASSLERRPLNEKLF
V: TRBV7-9; CDR3: ASSLGRSSGGLSDEQF
V: TRBV7-2; CDR3: ASSFSGLSTDTQY
V: TRBV23-1; CDR3: ASSHATRATLRPREKLF
V: TRBV30; CDR3: AWRQTGTGQGQY
V: TRBV20-1; CDR3: SAPALGAF
V: TRBV5-1; CDR3: ASTRQGNTGELF
V: TRBV7-3; CDR3: ASSRSGGRDTQY
V: TRBV4-3; CDR3: ASSQDQSGFYEQY